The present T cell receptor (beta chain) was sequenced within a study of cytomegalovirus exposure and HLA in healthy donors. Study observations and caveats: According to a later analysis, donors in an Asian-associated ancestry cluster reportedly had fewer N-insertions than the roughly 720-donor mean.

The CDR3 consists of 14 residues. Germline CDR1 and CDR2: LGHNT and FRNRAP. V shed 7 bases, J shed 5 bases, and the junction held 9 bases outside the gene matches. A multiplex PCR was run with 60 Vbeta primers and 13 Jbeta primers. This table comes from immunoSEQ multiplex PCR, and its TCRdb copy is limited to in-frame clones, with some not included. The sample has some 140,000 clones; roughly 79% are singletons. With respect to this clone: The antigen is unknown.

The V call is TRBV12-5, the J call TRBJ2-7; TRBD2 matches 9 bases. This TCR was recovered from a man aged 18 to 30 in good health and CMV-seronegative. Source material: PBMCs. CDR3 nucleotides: TGTGCTAGTGTCCGCGGGGGGGCCGTGGACGAGCAGTACTTC. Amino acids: CASVRGGAVDEQYF.